The text below deals with one TCR beta chain. The source of the sample is a study of blood T cell repertoires in COVID-19. Across the study: Both acute and convalescent COVID-19 samples were obtained from the United States, Italy and Spain. PBMCs, B-cell-depleted T cells, or T cells were the source of the cDNA or gDNA that made up the material.

As handled by the study authors: Researchers report that nucleated cell counts were estimated from reference gene primer amplification. The data were produced by immunoSEQ multiplex PCR, yet TCRdb's version contains in-frame clones alone and is incomplete. V, J and clone size were drawn from that table, and D and trimming were deduced from the DNA. The sample contains roughly 80,000 clones, roughly 84% of which appear only once. Trimming removed 1 base from V and 7 bases from J, with 11 bases in between. The CDR3 consists of 15 residues. Germline lookup yields CDR1 LGHDT and CDR2 YNNKEL (reference sequence).

The chain combines TRBV3-1 (or the pseudogene TRBV3-2) with TRBJ1-6; tentatively, D is TRBD1 (5 bases). Source material: peripheral blood. The sequence derives from a woman in her sixties or seventies with acute or convalescent COVID-19. Written as DNA, the CDR3 is TGTGCCAGCAGCCAAGGTCAGGGCGGAAATTCACCCCTCCACTTT. This encodes CASSQGQGGNSPLHF.